This T cell receptor (beta chain) was recorded in a study of shared clonotypes between healthy human individuals. The split of CD4+ cells yielded CD45RA+ naive and CD45RA-negative memory subsets. The CDR3 length is 15 residues. The germline V gene has CDR1 MDHEN and CDR2 SYDVKM. V lost 6 bases, J lost 3 bases, and 7 bases stayed unmatched. Concerning this clone: What it recognizes is unknown.

Study outcomes and limitations: Sampling involved blood alone; tissue repertoires likely differ.

Every subset's genomic DNA went evenly onto several immunoSEQ plates. Original handling: Because ImmunoSEQ provided only junction sequences with no quality scores, the filtering differed. Assay: immunoSEQ multiplex PCR; the TCRdb copy retains only in-frame clones and omits some. V, J and clone size reflect that table, while D and trimming were determined from the DNA. The table has 2 million to 2.5 million clones, around 93% seen once. This chain links TRBV28 with TRBJ1-5, with TRBD1 matching 8 bases. The source material was naive CD4+ T cells from PBMCs. Subset indicated: CD45RA+ positively selected. The origin of this receptor is a man between 18 and 29 years old in good health. Some clones in this sample may be carry-over from other donors' samples. CDR3 nucleotide sequence: TGTGCCAGCAGACCAGGGGGCGCCGACAATCAGCCCCAGCATTTT. This codes for CASRPGGADNQPQHF. The full variable domain, completed using reference TRBV28 and TRBJ1-5, is DVKVTQSSRYLVKRTGEKVFLECVQDMDHENMFWYRQDPGLGLRLIYFSYDVKMKEKGDIPEGYSVSREKKERFSLILESASTNQTSMYLCASRPGGADNQPQHFGDGTRLSIL.